Reported below is one TCR beta chain. The specificity of this receptor is unknown. No base qualities exist here, and no much larger clone lies one base off it. These data are taken from a study of shared clonotypes between healthy human individuals (TCRdb year 2020). In the study overall: The cohort comprised two women and three men aged 18 to 49 years. Blood TCR repertoires of roughly five healthy adults were deeply sequenced to estimate repertoire size and the extent of clonotype sharing between individuals. For each donor, three plates each were used for CD4 naive and CD4 memory, two plates were used for CD8 naive, and one plate was used for CD8 memory. To increase sequencing depth and limit assay-specific biases, different laboratories used diverse techniques to prepare libraries and sequence TCR repertoires. Between about 0.85 and 9.5 billion PBMCs per donor were obtained by leukapheresis. Broad study findings and their caveats: Only blood was sampled, and tissue TCR repertoires likely differ from those in blood. Estimated clonotype richness was generally larger for naive than for memory subsets. Clonotypes shared by all four sorted-subset donors showed higher generation probabilities than non-shared clonotypes. Rarefaction of sorted-subset datasets indicated incomplete sequencing despite the large sequencing depth. Based on pairwise subsampling, the degree of clonotype sharing among donors was expected to be affected by sequencing depth. The small number of donors limited the genetic and exposure-history diversity represented. Approximately 5% of naive CD4, 3.5% of naive CD8, about 2.5% of memory CD4, and 0.4% of memory CD8 clonotypes were shared across several donors.

Donors were healthy HIV-negative adults with no recently reported acute infections or vaccinations. Every donor was a Caucasian adult living in Nashville, Tennessee, USA. CD8 memory samples consisted of magnetically selected CD45RO+ cells combined with CCR7-negative CD45RA+ effector memory (TemRA) cells. After blood collection by leukapheresis, PBMCs were isolated using Ficoll-Histopaque density gradient centrifugation and then cryopreserved in the vapor phase of liquid nitrogen. Purity and quantity of every magnetically sorted T cell population were checked by analytical flow cytometry. Genomic DNA was isolated from each sorted fraction and quantified by UV absorbance on a Nanodrop 2000c. Using the deep immunoSEQ assay, multiplex PCR amplified TCR CDR3 regions from genomic DNA. For each cell subset, the extracted genomic DNA was distributed evenly across all wells of several immunoSEQ 96-well plates, and each plate served as one replicate. Each replicate PCR for sorted subsets received around 0.2 ug genomic DNA, equal to roughly 33,000 T cell genomes. The purified libraries were quantified using a Qubit 3.0 fluorometer, sized with a Bioanalyzer 2100, and then quantified again using the KAPA Library Quantification kit. Every immunoSEQ 96-well plate was sequenced on a dedicated single-read 150-cycle Illumina NextSeq 550 flow cell. On the authors' methods: The immunoSEQ output contained only junctional sequences without quality scores, so filtering could not match that applied to full-length reads. To assign V/J genes and CDR3, sequences were annotated against IMGT germline references using PyIR, a Python wrapper for IgBLAST v1.9. Any read was removed if the V/J assignment was weak (E-value above 1e-6), the CDR3 was missing, or the read contained stop codons, out-of-frame junctions, or ambiguous translated residues. V3J clonotypes were defined by identical inferred V gene, J gene, and CDR3 amino acid sequence. Percentage overlap between repertoires was calculated by dividing the number of shared unique clonotypes by the size of the smaller repertoire. Repertoire richness was assessed with RTK rarefaction, the Chao1 estimator, and Recon v2.1 estimates of unobserved clonotypes. Generation probabilities were computed with OLGA for all TCRbeta clonotypes obtained by the gDNA method from several donors. In its TCRdb copy, this immuneACCESS table keeps in-frame sequences only and misses some clones. Where compared with another copy, unresolved V genes explain less than half of these, and the others have no known cause. V, J and clone size reflect that table, while D and trimming were determined from the DNA. The sample records some 690,000 clones, 90% of which are singletons. Jointly, the top ten make up 34% of the sample.

CDR1 LGHNA and CDR2 YNFKEQ are derived from the germline V gene. Counted from cysteine to phenylalanine, this CDR3 has 15 amino acids. The DNA shown is the 45-base CDR3, in frame from base 1. After removal of 1 base from V and 2 bases from J, the junction retains 3 bases not matched to a gene. The sample consisted of memory CD8+ T cells from PBMCs. This specimen's cell subset or site label, per the study, means: CD45RO+ cells pooled with CCR7-negative TemRA cells. The V and J segments used are TRBV4-2 and TRBJ2-7, with 9 bases in between that match TRBD2. The TCR originated in a young man in good health. Some clones in this sample may be carry-over from other donors' samples. The DNA sequence is as follows: TGTGCCAGCAGCCAAGTAGGCGGGAGGGCCTACGAGCAGTACTTC. It translates to CASSQVGGRAYEQYF.